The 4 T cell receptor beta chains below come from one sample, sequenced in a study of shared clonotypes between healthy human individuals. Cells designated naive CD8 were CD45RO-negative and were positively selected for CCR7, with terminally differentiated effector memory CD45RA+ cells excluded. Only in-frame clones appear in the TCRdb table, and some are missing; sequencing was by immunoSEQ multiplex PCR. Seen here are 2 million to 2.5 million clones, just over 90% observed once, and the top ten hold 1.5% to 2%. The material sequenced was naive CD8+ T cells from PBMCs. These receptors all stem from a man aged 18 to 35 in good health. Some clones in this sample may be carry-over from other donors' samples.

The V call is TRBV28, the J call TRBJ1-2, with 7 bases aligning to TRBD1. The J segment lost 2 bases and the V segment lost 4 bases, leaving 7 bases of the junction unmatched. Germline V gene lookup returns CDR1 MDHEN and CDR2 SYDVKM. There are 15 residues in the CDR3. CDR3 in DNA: TGTGCCAGCAGTTACAGGGGTCTAACCAACTATGGCTACACCTTC. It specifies CASSYRGLTNYGYTF.

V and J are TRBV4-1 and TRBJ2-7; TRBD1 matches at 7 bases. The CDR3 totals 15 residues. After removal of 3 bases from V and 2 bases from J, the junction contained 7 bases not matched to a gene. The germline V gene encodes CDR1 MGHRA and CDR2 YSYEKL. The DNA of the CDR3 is TGCGCCAGCAGCCAGACAACAGGGGACGCCTACGAGCAGTACTTC. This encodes CASSQTTGDAYEQYF.

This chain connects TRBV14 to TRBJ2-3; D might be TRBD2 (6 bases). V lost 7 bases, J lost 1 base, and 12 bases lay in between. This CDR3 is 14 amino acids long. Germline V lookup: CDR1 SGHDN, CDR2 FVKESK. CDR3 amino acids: CASKRDSRTDTQYF. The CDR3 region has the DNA TGTGCCAGCAAACGGGACTCGCGCACAGATACGCAGTATTTT.

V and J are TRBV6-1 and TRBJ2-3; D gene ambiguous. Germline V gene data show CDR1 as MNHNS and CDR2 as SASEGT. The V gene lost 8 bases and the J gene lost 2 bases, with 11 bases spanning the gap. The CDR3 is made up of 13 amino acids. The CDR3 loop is CASGRLVTDTQYF. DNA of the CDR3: TGTGCCAGCGGGCGACTTGTCACAGATACGCAGTATTTT.